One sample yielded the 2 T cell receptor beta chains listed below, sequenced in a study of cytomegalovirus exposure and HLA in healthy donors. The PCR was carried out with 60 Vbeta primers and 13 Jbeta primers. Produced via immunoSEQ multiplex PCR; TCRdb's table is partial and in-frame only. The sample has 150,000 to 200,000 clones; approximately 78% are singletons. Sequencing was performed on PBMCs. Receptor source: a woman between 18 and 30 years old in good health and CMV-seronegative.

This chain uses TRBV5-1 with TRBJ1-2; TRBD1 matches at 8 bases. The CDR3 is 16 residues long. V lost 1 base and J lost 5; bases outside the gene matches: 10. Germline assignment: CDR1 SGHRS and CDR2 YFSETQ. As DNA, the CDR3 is TGCGCCAGCAGCTTGAGGTACGACAGGGGATATTATGGCTACACCTTC. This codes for CASSLRYDRGYYGYTF.

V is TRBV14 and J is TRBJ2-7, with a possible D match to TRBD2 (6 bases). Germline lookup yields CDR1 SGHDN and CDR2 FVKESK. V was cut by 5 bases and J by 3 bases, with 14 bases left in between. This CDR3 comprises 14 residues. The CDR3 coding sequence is TGTGCCAGCAGCGCACTAACGGGACTCTACGAGCAGTACTTC. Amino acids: CASSALTGLYEQYF.